One sample yielded the 6 T cell receptor beta chains listed below, sequenced in a study of cytotoxic CD8 clonotypes in ibrutinib-treated CLL. Profiling relied on immunoSEQ multiplex PCR, and the TCRdb table lists in-frame clones only, not all of them. The sample records about 130,000 clones, 84% being singletons. Sequenced material: PBMCs, taken after 24 months of ibrutinib treatment. These receptor sequences come from a human donor with chronic lymphocytic leukemia.

This chain uses TRBV7-3 with TRBJ1-2; D ambiguous. V shed 3 bases and J shed 2 bases, with 7 bases lying between them. Per germline, CDR1 SGHTA and CDR2 FQGTGA. The CDR3 runs 13 residues. The CDR3 DNA is TGTGCCAGCAGCTTGGCAGAAAACTATGGCTACACCTTC. Amino acids: CASSLAENYGYTF.

This chain links TRBV7-9 with TRBJ1-5; D is ambiguous. The CDR3 totals 14 residues. Germline V gives CDR1 SEHNR, CDR2 FQNEAQ (reference sequence). V was pared by 2 bases and J by 2 bases, with 7 bases between. The CDR3 reads CASSLSNRNQPQHF. In nucleotides, the CDR3 is TGTGCCAGCAGCTTAAGCAATCGCAATCAGCCCCAGCATTTT.

The rearrangement uses TRBV6-1 and TRBJ2-5; D is perhaps TRBD2 (6 bases). The CDR3 totals 11 residues. CDR1 and CDR2 (germline): MNHNS, SASEGT. As DNA, the CDR3 is TGTGCTTCGGGACTTACCAGGACCCAGTACTTC. Its protein is CASGLTRTQYF.

The V and J genes are TRBV10-2 and TRBJ1-2; TRBD1 might be the D (5 bases). The CDR3 runs to 13 residues. With 8 bases removed from V and 2 bases from J, the gap between germline ends came to 12 bases. Looked up from germline, CDR1 is WSHSY and CDR2 is SAAADI. DNA of the CDR3: TGCGCCAGCGGAACGGGGGTGAACTATGGCTACACCTTC. Its protein is CASGTGVNYGYTF.

The V call is TRBV19, the J call TRBJ1-1; no clear D. V was pared by 2 bases and J by 1 base, with 5 bases between. Germline loops: CDR1 LNHDA, CDR2 SQIVND (reference sequence). The CDR3 has 13 amino acids. This chain's CDR3 is CASSITWNTEAFF. The CDR3 bases are TGTGCCAGTAGTATAACCTGGAACACTGAAGCTTTCTTT.

The chain has TRBV18 and TRBJ2-7, with TRBD2 identical over 8 bases. Trimming cost V 5 bases and J 6 bases; bases outside gene matches: 3. This CDR3 has 12 residues. Germline-derived CDR1 and CDR2 are KGHSH and LQKENI. This CDR3 is CASSERGGEQYF. CDR3 in DNA: TGTGCCAGCTCAGAACGGGGGGGCGAGCAGTACTTC.